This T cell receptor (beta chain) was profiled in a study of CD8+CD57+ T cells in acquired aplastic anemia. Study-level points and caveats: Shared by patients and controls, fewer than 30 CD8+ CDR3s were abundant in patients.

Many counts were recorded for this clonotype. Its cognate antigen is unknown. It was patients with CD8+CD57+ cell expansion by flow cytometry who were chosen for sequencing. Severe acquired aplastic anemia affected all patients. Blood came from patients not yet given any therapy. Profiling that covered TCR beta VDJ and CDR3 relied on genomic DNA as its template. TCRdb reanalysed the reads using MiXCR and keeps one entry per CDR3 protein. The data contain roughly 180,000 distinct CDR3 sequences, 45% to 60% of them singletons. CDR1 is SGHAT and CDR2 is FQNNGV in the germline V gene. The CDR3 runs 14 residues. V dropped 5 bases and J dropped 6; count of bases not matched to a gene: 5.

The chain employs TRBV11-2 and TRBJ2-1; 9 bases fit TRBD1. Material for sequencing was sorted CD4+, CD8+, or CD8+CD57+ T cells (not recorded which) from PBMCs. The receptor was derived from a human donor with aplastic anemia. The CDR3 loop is CASSPQGAVNEQFF. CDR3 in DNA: TGTGCCAGCAGCCCACAGGGGGCGGTCAATGAGCAGTTCTTC.